This T cell receptor beta chain derives from a study of blood T cells in healthy people across ages. Combining a sample-barcoded 5' primer with a J-beta primer mix, a second PCR ran for roughly 6 to 11 cycles. One entry per CDR3 protein results from TCRdb running MiXCR on the 5' RACE reads. The repertoire holds roughly 1.6 million distinct CDR3 sequences, with 30% to 40% as singletons. This CDR3 is built from 13 residues. Germline V gene sequence: CDR1 DFQATT, CDR2 SNEGSKA (reference sequence). The table lists this clonotype with a few counts. The sequence derives from a woman aged 25 to 39 in good health. This chain joins TRBV20-1 and TRBJ2-1, with D possibly matching TRBD2 (7 bases). Sequencing input: blood. The CDR3 loop reads CSGVGGANNEQFF. CDR3 nucleotides: TGCAGCGGGGTAGGGGGGGCCAACAATGAGCAGTTCTTC.